One sample yielded the 25 T cell receptor beta chains listed below, sequenced in a study of T cell responses to AZD1222 COVID-19 vaccine. TCRdb's table, derived via immunoSEQ multiplex PCR, lists solely in-frame clones and lacks some. The sample lists approximately 110,000 clones, around 89% seen once, with roughly 5% in the top ten. Material: peripheral blood, obtained on day 0 of AZD1222 vaccination. Receptors were obtained from an adult in good health.

The chain uses TRBV27 and TRBJ2-5; tentative D call: TRBD2 (6 bases). Per the germline V gene, CDR1 is MNHEY and CDR2 is SMNVEV (reference sequence). This CDR3 has 13 amino acids. Trimming took 3 bases from V and 4 from J, leaving 9 bases between them. The CDR3 bases are TGTGCCAGCAGTTTGGCGGGGCGAGAGACCCAGTACTTC. This gives the protein CASSLAGRETQYF.

The chain recombines TRBV5-6 with TRBJ2-1, with D unclear. The CDR3 loop spans 13 amino acids. Germline loops: CDR1 SGHDT, CDR2 YYEEEE. Trimming stripped 0 bases from V and 8 bases from J, with 9 bases between. CDR3 nucleotides: TGTGCCAGCAGCTTGGGAACCCAGGATGAGCAGTTCTTC. Its translation: CASSLGTQDEQFF.

V gene TRBV18 combines with J gene TRBJ2-7; a weak D match, TRBD1 (5 bases). Trimming cost V 1 base and J 3 bases, with 10 bases left between them. This CDR3 has 14 residues. CDR1 is KGHSH, CDR2 LQKENI, per germline. The CDR3 bases are TGTGCCAGCTCACCACGCCAGGGCCTCTACGAGCAGTACTTC. This translates into CASSPRQGLYEQYF.

The J gene is TRBJ1-4, the V gene TRBV28; D is unclear. Germline V gene sequence: CDR1 MDHEN, CDR2 SYDVKM. This CDR3 has 15 amino acids. The V end lost 6 bases, the J end lost 8 bases, and 19 bases lay between the germline ends. Written as DNA, the CDR3 is TGTGCCAGCAGAGGAAACCCTCCGGTCGGGGAAAAACTGTTTTTT. Protein: CASRGNPPVGEKLFF.

The chain combines TRBV4-3 with TRBJ1-2; no clear D gene. The CDR3 consists of 14 residues. Germline V CDR1 and CDR2: LGHNA, YSLEER. V shed 0 bases and J shed 7 bases, with 12 bases lying between them. In DNA form, the CDR3 reads TGCGCCAGCAGCCAAGAAAGGATAGTTGCTGGCTACACCTTC. Translated: CASSQERIVAGYTF.

The chain employs TRBV28 and TRBJ1-1; D unresolved. The CDR3 covers 12 residues. In germline, CDR1 is MDHEN, CDR2 SYDVKM. Trimming pared 7 bases from V and 4 bases from J, leaving 10 bases between. The CDR3 spells CASIAGGTEAFF. CDR3 in DNA: TGTGCCAGCATCGCGGGTGGCACTGAAGCTTTCTTT.

The chain recombines TRBV7-3 with TRBJ1-5, with 7 bases fitting TRBD1. After removal of 1 base from V and 7 bases from J, the junction contained 10 bases not matched to a gene. This CDR3 is built from 16 residues. Germline V gene data show CDR1 as SGHTA and CDR2 as FQGTGA. The CDR3 reads CASSLKYRGWGQPQHF. The CDR3 DNA sequence: TGTGCCAGCAGCTTAAAGTACAGGGGATGGGGCCAGCCCCAGCATTTT.

This clone was counted once. The DNA of the CDR3 is TGTGCCAGCAGTTACCTCTCTAGGACAGGGGAAAGCAATCAGCCCCAGCATTTT. It specifies CASSYLSRTGESNQPQHF. The rearrangement links TRBV6-2 or TRBV6-3 to TRBJ1-5; 9 bases align to TRBD1. Trimming at V came to 2 bases and at J to 1 base, leaving 9 bases not matched to a gene. Germline V gene sequence: CDR1 MNHEY, CDR2 SVGEGT. The CDR3 runs 18 residues.

This chain uses TRBV7-2 with TRBJ2-7; D ambiguous. Germline CDR1 and CDR2: SGHTA and FQGNSA. This CDR3 has 15 amino acids. Trimming stripped 5 bases from V and 3 bases from J, with 17 bases between. The chain's CDR3 is CASSPKSPGLYEQYF. In DNA, the CDR3 is TGTGCCAGCAGCCCCAAGTCACCCGGGCTCTACGAGCAGTACTTC.

The genes are TRBV3-1 (or the pseudogene TRBV3-2) and TRBJ2-2; no definite D call. In germline, CDR1 is LGHDT, CDR2 YNNKEL (reference sequence). The CDR3 is 13 residues long. The V end was cut by 1 base, the J end by 4 bases, with 4 bases between. CDR3 residues: CASSQVSTGELFF. DNA of the CDR3: TGTGCCAGCAGCCAAGTCAGCACCGGGGAGCTGTTTTTT.

The rearrangement uses TRBV9 and TRBJ2-6, with 9 nucleotides matching TRBD1. The trim removed 3 bases at V and 0 bases at J, leaving 10 bases unmatched. The CDR3 has 19 amino acids. Per the germline V gene, CDR1 is SGDLS and CDR2 is YYNGEE. The CDR3 reads CASSDKHRGRSSGANVLTF. The CDR3 DNA reads as TGTGCCAGCAGCGATAAGCACAGGGGGCGCAGCTCTGGGGCCAACGTCCTGACTTTC.

The chain joins TRBV7-9 to TRBJ2-7; tentative D call: TRBD1 (5 bases). CDR3 length: 14 residues. Trimming took off 1 base at V and 4 bases at J, with 11 bases between the two ends. The germline CDR1 and CDR2 sequences are SEHNR and FQNEAQ (reference sequence). CDR3 region: CASSLGAGQYEQYF. CDR3 in DNA: TGTGCCAGCAGCTTAGGGGCAGGGCAGTACGAGCAGTACTTC.

This clone appeared a single time. The V gene is TRBV7-8, the J gene TRBJ1-2; 8 nucleotides align to TRBD1. Germline CDR1 SGHVS, CDR2 FQNEAQ. The J segment lost 7 bases and the V segment lost 3 bases, leaving 7 bases of the junction unmatched. This CDR3 has 14 amino acids. The DNA of the CDR3 is TGTGCCAGCAGCTTGGTTCAGGGGGCGGGTGGCTACACCTTC. Protein sequence: CASSLVQGAGGYTF.

This clone was observed a single time. This sequence joins TRBV20-1 and TRBJ1-4; D is unresolved. V was pared by 0 bases and J by 13 bases, with 9 bases between. Germline V CDR1 and CDR2: DFQATT, SNEGSKA (reference sequence). The CDR3 contains 11 residues. CDR3 bases: TGCAGTGCTAGAGATCCCCCCGTACTGTTTTTT. Its protein is CSARDPPVLFF.

To note about this clone: This same CDR3 is encoded by further DNA sequences in the sample. This chain links TRBV5-1 with TRBJ1-1; a possible D gene is TRBD1 (5 bases). The CDR3 spans 13 residues. V lost 0 bases, J lost 5 bases, and 8 bases lay in between. Germline CDR1 is SGHRS and CDR2 is YFSETQ. The CDR3 DNA is TGCGCCAGCAGCTTGGATGGGGGAACTGAAGCTTTCTTT. Amino acids: CASSLDGGTEAFF.

This clone was counted a single time. The chain joins TRBV25-1 to TRBJ1-4; 7 positions match TRBD1. Germline V gene sequence: CDR1 MGHDK, CDR2 SYGVNS. This CDR3 comprises 12 residues. V lost 5 bases, J lost 8 bases, and 2 bases stayed unmatched. The CDR3 DNA follows: TGTGCCAGCAGTCGGACAGGAGAAAAACTGTTTTTT. Residues: CASSRTGEKLFF.

J is TRBJ1-4 and V is TRBV18; 7 bases agree with TRBD1. CDR1 KGHSH and CDR2 LQKENI come from the germline V gene. V trimming: 8 bases; J trimming: 8 bases; junction bases outside the gene matches: 5. The length of the CDR3 is 12 residues. The CDR3 DNA reads as TGTGCCAGCACAGGGGACACCGAAAAACTGTTTTTT. This sequence encodes CASTGDTEKLFF.

The chain is built from TRBV7-9 and TRBJ1-6; 11 nucleotides agree with TRBD1. Germline CDR1 is SEHNR and CDR2 is FQNEAQ (reference sequence). CDR3 size: 16 residues. The ends lost 1 base at V and 9 bases at J; junction bases unmatched: 5. CDR3 in amino acids: CASSLGAGTGGSPLHF. DNA for the CDR3: TGTGCCAGCAGCTTAGGTGCCGGGACAGGGGGTTCACCCCTCCACTTT.

The rearrangement uses TRBV4-3 and TRBJ2-5, with 9 bases fitting TRBD1. The CDR3 totals 17 residues. Unmatched junction bases numbered 10, after V lost 0 bases and J lost 5 bases. CDR1 is LGHNA and CDR2 is YSLEER in the germline V gene. The CDR3 DNA sequence: TGCGCCAGCAGCCAAGATTGGAAAGGACAGGGGTGGGAGACCCAGTACTTC. This codes for CASSQDWKGQGWETQYF.

CDR3 amino acids: CASRLDWQGTEAFF. CDR3 sequence (DNA): TGTGCCAGCAGGCTAGATTGGCAGGGGACTGAAGCTTTCTTT. The chain couples TRBV6-5 to TRBJ1-1; D is possibly TRBD1 (6 bases). Trimming cost V 6 bases and J 5 bases, with 16 bases left between them. This CDR3 is built from 14 residues. Germline V lookup: CDR1 MNHEY, CDR2 SVGAGI.

CDR3 DNA sequence: TGTGCCAGCAGTTCCCCGGCTGTCGGAGAGACCCAGTACTTC. It yields the protein CASSSPAVGETQYF. The chain is built from TRBV6-5 and TRBJ2-5, with no clear D. This CDR3 region has 14 residues. Between the trimmed V and J ends, which lost 4 bases and 4 bases, there was a span of 13 bases. Germline V gives CDR1 MNHEY, CDR2 SVGAGI.

This chain links TRBV5-8 with TRBJ2-6; D is uncertain. This CDR3 is built from 16 residues. Looked up from germline, CDR1 is SGHTS and CDR2 is YDEGEE. Trimming took 7 bases from V and 0 from J, leaving 14 bases between them. CDR3 nucleotides: TGTGCCAGCCATCCATTTGAAGGCTCTGGGGCCAACGTCCTGACTTTC. This encodes CASHPFEGSGANVLTF.

The chain combines TRBV18 with TRBJ2-5; D is undetermined. Germline V CDR1 and CDR2: KGHSH, LQKENI. There are 13 residues in the CDR3. The V gene lost 4 bases and the J gene lost 1 base, with 7 bases spanning the gap. In DNA form, the CDR3 reads TGTGCCAGCTCACAGGTGACCCAAGAGACCCAGTACTTC. Protein sequence: CASSQVTQETQYF.

This chain joins TRBV19 and TRBJ2-1, with D unclear. This CDR3 is 14 amino acids long. Germline loops: CDR1 LNHDA, CDR2 SQIVND (reference sequence). Trimming removed 1 base at V and 0 bases at J, with 4 bases between. The CDR3: CASSIVTSYNEQFF. CDR3 nucleotides: TGTGCCAGTAGTATAGTTACCTCCTACAATGAGCAGTTCTTC.

The chain is built from TRBV6-2 or TRBV6-3 and TRBJ2-3; 10 positions agree with TRBD2. The V gene end was trimmed by 6 bases and the J gene end by 5 bases; junction bases not matched to a gene: 8. Germline V gene lookup returns CDR1 MNHEY and CDR2 SVGEGT. The CDR3 loop spans 15 amino acids. The CDR3 reads CASSGSGGPRDTQYF. Written as DNA, the CDR3 is TGTGCCAGCAGCGGTAGCGGGGGGCCTAGAGATACGCAGTATTTT.